The clone carrying this T cell receptor (beta chain) occurred many times. Its antigen is as yet unknown. The data were taken from a study of CD8+CD57+ T cells in acquired aplastic anemia. Study context: Sorted cells (CD4+ and CD8+) yielded DNA amounts that averaged around 3.1 ug. Study-wide points: Patients and controls turned out to have 25 to 30 CD8+ CDR3 sequences in common. No significant difference in CD8+ Simpson's diversity was found between patients and controls.

Investigators profiled TCR beta VDJ and CDR3 from genomic DNA template. TCRdb re-derived calls from the reads in MiXCR, one entry per CDR3 protein. Counted here are approximately 120,000 distinct CDR3 sequences, over 30% occurring once; the ten biggest clones make up more than 2.5%. In germline, CDR1 is SQVTM, CDR2 ANQGSEA. The CDR3 has 13 amino acids. V dropped 5 bases and J dropped 2; count of bases not matched to a gene: 3. Flow cytometry had shown expanded CD8+CD57+ cells in the patients chosen for sequencing. Diagnosis of severe acquired aplastic anemia applied to all patients. The sequence came from a human donor with aplastic anemia. This chain connects TRBV29-1 to TRBJ1-5; TRBD1 matches at 7 bases. Material for sequencing was sorted CD4+, CD8+, or CD8+CD57+ T cells (not recorded which) from PBMCs. CDR3 sequence: CSVSTGGNQPQHF. CDR3 nucleotides: TGCAGCGTTTCTACAGGGGGCAATCAGCCCCAGCATTTT.